Below, one T cell receptor beta chain is given with its context. The repertoire was sequenced with immunoSEQ multiplex PCR; TCRdb's copy has only in-frame clones and lacks some. The table has more than 85,000 clones, around 93% seen once. These data are taken from a study of T cell changes during pregnancy in multiple sclerosis. Germline V gives CDR1 SGDLS, CDR2 YYNGEE. V was clipped by 1 base and J by 3 bases, with 15 bases between them. The CDR3 consists of 16 residues. This chain joins TRBV9 and TRBJ2-3; D may be TRBD1 (5 bases). The clonotype originates from a female donor with multiple sclerosis, enrolled in a pregnancy study. Sample: peripheral blood, taken before pregnancy. CDR3 coding DNA: TGTGCCAGCAGCGTATCGGGCTCCTCAGGGACAGATACGCAGTATTTT. Its translation: CASSVSGSSGTDTQYF.